This entry features one T cell receptor (beta chain) sequence. This specimen belongs to a study of blood T cell repertoires in COVID-19. Study details: Whether acute or convalescent, the COVID-19 samples came from the United States, Italy and Spain.

As processed by the authors: Nucleated cell counts were estimated from reference gene primer amplification. Produced via immunoSEQ multiplex PCR; TCRdb's table is partial and in-frame only. That table supplies the V and J calls and clone size; D and trimming were determined from the DNA. The table records roughly 230,000 clones, about 82% of them present only once. The V gene end was trimmed by 1 base and the J gene end by 10 bases; junction bases not matched to a gene: 11. The CDR3 sequence is 16 residues long. The germline V gene has CDR1 LNHNV and CDR2 YYDKDF (reference sequence). The chain couples TRBV15 to TRBJ2-1, with 9 bases lining up with TRBD1. This TCR was sampled from a woman aged 55-70 years with active or convalescent COVID-19. The sample taken for sequencing was peripheral blood. CDR3 DNA: TGTGCCACCAGCAGAGCGGGGACAGGGACCTTCGTGGAGCAGTTCTTC. Translating it yields CATSRAGTGTFVEQFF.